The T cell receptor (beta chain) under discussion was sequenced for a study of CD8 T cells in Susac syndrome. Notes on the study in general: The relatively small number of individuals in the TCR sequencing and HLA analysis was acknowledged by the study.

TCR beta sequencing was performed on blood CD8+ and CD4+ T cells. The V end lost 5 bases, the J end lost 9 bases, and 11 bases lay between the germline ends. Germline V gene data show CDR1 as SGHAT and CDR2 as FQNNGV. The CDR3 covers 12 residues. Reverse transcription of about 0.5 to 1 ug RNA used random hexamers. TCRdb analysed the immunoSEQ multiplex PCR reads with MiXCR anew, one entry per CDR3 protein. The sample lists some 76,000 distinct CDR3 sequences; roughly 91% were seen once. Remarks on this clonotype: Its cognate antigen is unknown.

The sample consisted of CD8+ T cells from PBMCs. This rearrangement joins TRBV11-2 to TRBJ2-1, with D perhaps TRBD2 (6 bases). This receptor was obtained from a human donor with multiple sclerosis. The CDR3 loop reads CASSPSGGEQFF. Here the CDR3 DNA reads TGTGCCAGCAGCCCTTCCGGGGGTGAGCAGTTCTTC.